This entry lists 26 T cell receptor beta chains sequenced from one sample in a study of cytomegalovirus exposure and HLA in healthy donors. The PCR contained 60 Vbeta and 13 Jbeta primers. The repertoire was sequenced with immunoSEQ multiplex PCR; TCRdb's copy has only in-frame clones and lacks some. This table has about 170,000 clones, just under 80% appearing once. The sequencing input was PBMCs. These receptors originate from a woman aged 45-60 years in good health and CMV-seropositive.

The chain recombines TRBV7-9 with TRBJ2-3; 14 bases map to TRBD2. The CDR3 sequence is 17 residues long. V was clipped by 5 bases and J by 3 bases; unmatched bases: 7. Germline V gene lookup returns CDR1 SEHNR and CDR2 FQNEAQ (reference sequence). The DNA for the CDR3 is TGTGCCAGCAGCCCCAGGACTAGCGGGGGGTGGACAGATACGCAGTATTTT. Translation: CASSPRTSGGWTDTQYF.

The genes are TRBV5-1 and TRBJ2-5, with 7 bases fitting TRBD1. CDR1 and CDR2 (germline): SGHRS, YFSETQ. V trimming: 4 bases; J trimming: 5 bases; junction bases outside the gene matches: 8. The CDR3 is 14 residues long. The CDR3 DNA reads TGCGCCAGCAGCGCGACAGGGCCGGGGGAGACCCAGTACTTC. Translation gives CASSATGPGETQYF. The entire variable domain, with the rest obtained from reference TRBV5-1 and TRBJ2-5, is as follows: KAGVTQTPRYLIKTRGQQVTLSCSPISGHRSVSWYQQTPGQGLQFLFEYFSETQRNKGNFPGRFSGRQFSNSRSEMNVSTLELGDSALYLCASSATGPGETQYFGPGTRLLVL.

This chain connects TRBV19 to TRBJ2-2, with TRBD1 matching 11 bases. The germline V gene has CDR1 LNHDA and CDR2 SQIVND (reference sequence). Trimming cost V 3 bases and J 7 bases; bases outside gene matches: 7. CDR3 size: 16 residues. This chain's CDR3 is CASSMPDRGPGGELFF. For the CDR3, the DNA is TGTGCCAGTAGTATGCCGGACAGGGGGCCTGGCGGGGAGCTGTTTTTT.

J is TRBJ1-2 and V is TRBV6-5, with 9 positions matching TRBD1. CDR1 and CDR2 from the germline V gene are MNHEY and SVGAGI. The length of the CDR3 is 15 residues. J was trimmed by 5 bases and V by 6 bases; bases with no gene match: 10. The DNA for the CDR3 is TGTGCCAGCAGCACTCCGGGACAGGGCTTTTATGGCTACACCTTC. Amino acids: CASSTPGQGFYGYTF.

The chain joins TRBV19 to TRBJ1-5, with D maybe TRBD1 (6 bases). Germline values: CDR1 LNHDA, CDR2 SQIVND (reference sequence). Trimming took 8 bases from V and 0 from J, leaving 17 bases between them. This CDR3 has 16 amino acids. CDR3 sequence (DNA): TGTGCCAGTCAGACAGGCAGGAGATATAGCAATCAGCCCCAGCATTTT. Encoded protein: CASQTGRRYSNQPQHF.

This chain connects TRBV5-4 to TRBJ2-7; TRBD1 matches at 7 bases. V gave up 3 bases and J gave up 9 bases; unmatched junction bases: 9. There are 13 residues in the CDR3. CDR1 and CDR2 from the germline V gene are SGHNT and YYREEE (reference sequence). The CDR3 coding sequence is TGTGCCAGCAGCTCCGGGACAGCGCCGGGGCAGTACTTC. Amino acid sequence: CASSSGTAPGQYF.

The CDR3 sequence is CASIKDRGRTEAFF. In nucleotides, the CDR3 is TGTGCCAGCATTAAGGACAGGGGGCGCACTGAAGCTTTCTTT. The chain couples TRBV2 to TRBJ1-1; 11 positions agree with TRBD1. V lost 7 bases, J lost 4 bases, and 5 bases stayed unmatched. CDR3 length: 14 residues. Germline CDR1 is SNHLY and CDR2 is FYNNEI.

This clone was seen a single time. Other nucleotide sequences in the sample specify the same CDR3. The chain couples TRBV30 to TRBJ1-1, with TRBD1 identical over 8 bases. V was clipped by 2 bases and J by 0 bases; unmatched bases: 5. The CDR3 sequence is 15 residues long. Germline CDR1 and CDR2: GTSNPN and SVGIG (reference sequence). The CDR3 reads CAWSRTGTMNTEAFF. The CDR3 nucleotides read TGTGCCTGGAGTCGGACAGGGACAATGAACACTGAAGCTTTCTTT.

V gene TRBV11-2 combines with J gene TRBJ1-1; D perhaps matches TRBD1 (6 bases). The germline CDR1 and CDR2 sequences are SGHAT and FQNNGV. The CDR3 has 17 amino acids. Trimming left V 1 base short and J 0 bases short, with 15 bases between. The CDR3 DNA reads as TGTGCCAGCAGCTTAGGCGGGGGGCTGTTGGTGAACACTGAAGCTTTCTTT. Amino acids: CASSLGGGLLVNTEAFF.

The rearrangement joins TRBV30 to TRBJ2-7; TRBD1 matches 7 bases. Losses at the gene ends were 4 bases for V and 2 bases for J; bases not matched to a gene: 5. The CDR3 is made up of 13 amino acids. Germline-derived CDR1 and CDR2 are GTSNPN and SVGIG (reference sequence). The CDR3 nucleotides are TGTGCCTGGACCCGGGACAGTACCTACGAGCAGTACTTC. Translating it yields CAWTRDSTYEQYF.

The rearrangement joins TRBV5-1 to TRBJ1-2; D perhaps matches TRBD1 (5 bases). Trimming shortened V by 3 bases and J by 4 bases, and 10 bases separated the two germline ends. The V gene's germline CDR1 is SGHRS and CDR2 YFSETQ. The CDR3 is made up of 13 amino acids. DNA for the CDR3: TGCGCCAGCAGCTCACAGGTCCTCTATGGCTACACCTTC. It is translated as CASSSQVLYGYTF.

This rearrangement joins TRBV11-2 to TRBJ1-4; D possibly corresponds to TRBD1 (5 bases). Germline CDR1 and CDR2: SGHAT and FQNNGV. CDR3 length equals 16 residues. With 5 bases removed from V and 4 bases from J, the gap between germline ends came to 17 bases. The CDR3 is CASSQQTNRINEKLFF. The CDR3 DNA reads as TGTGCCAGCAGCCAACAGACGAACAGGATTAATGAAAAACTGTTTTTT.

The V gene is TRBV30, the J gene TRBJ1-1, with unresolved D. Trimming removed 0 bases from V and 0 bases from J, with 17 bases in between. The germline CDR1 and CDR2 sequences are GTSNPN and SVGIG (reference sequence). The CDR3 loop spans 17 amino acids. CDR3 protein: CAWSVRRGGSMNTEAFF. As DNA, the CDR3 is TGTGCCTGGAGTGTTCGTCGGGGAGGGAGCATGAACACTGAAGCTTTCTTT.

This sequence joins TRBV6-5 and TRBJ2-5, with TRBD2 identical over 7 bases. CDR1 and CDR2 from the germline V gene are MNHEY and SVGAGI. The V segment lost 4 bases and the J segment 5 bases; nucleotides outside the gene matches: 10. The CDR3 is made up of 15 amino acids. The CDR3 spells CASSSPGPGGETQYF. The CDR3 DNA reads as TGTGCCAGCAGTTCCCCGGGACCCGGGGGGGAGACCCAGTACTTC.

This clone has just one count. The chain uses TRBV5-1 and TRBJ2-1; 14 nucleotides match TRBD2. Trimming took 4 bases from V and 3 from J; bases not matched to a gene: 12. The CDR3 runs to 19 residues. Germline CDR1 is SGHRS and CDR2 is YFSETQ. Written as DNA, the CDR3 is TGCGCCAGCAGCCGCGGGACTAGCGGGGGCCACAACTACTACAATGAGCAGTTCTTC. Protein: CASSRGTSGGHNYYNEQFF.

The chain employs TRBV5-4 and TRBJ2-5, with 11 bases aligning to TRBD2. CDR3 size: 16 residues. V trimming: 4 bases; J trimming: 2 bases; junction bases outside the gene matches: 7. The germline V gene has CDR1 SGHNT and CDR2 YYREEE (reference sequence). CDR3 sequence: CASSTLSGGAQETQYF. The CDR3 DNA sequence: TGTGCCAGCAGCACACTTAGCGGGGGGGCACAAGAGACCCAGTACTTC.

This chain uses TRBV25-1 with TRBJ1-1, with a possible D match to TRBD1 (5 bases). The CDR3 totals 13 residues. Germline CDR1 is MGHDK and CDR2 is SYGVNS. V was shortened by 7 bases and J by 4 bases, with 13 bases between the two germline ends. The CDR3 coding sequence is TGTGCCAGCACGGTGGGGCTGGGCACTGAAGCTTTCTTT. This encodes CASTVGLGTEAFF.

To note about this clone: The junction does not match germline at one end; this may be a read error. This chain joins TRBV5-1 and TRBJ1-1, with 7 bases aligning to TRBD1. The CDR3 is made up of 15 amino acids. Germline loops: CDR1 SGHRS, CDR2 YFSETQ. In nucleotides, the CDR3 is TGCGCCAGCAGCTTGGAAGGGGGCCGGGGAACTGAAGTTTTCTTT. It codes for CASSLEGGRGTEVFF.

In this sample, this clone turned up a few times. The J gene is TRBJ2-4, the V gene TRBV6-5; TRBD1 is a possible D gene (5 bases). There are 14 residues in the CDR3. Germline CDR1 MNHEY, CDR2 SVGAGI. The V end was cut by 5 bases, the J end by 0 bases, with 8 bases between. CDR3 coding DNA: TGTGCCAGCAGTGCCAGGGTAGCCAAAAACATTCAGTACTTC. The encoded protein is CASSARVAKNIQYF.

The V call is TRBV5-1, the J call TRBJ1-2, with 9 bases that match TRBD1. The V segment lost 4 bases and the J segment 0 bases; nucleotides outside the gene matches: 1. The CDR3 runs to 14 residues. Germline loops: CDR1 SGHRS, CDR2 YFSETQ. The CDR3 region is CASSRDRANYGYTF. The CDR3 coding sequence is TGCGCCAGCAGCAGGGACAGGGCTAACTATGGCTACACCTTC.

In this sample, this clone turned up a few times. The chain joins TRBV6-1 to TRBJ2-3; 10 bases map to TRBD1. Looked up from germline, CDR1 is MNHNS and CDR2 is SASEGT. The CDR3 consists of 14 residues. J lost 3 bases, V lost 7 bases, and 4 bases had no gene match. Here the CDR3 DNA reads TGTGCCAGCACCCGGGACAGGGGAACAGATACGCAGTATTTT. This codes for CASTRDRGTDTQYF.

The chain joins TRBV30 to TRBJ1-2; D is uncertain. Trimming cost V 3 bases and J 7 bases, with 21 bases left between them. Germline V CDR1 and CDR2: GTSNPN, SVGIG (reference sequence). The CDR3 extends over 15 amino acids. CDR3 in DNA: TGTGCCTGGAGAGCCTCCGGGAGTCCGTCGGTTGGCTACACCTTC. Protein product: CAWRASGSPSVGYTF.

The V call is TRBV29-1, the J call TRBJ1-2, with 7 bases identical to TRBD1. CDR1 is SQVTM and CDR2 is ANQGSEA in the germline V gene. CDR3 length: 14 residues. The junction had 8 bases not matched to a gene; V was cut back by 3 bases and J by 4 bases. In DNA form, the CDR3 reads TGCAGCGTTGAGGTCACAGGGGAGACCTATGGCTACACCTTC. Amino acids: CSVEVTGETYGYTF.

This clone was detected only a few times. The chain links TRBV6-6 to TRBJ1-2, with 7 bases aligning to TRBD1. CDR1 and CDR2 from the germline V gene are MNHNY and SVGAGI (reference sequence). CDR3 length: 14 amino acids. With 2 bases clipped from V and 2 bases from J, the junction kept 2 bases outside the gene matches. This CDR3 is CASSYLQGNYGYTF. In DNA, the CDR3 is TGTGCCAGCAGTTACCTACAGGGGAACTATGGCTACACCTTC.

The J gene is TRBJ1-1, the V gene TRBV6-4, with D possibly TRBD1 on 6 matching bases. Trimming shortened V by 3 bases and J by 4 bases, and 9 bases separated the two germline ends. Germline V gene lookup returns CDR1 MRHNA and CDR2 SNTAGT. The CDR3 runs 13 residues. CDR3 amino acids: CASSERGGTEAFF. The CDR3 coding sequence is TGTGCCAGCAGTGAAAGAGGGGGCACTGAAGCTTTCTTT.

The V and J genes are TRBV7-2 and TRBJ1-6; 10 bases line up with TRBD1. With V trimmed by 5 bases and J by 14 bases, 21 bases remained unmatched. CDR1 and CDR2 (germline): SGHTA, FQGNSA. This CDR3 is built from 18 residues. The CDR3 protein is CASSHLAVGTGEESALHF. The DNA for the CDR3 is TGTGCCAGCAGCCACCTCGCGGTTGGGACAGGGGAGGAAAGTGCCCTCCACTTT. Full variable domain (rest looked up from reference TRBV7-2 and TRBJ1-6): GAGVSQSPSNKVTEKGKDVELRCDPISGHTALYWYRQSLGQGLEFLIYFQGNSAPDKSGLPSDRFSAERTGGSVSTLTIQRTQQEDSAVYLCASSHLAVGTGEESALHFGNGTRLTVT.